This T cell receptor (beta chain) was observed in a study of T cells in localized non-small cell lung cancer. Study-wide results and caveats: Uninvolved adjacent lung, not tumor, had the highest T cell clonality.

Concerning this clone: Its antigen is not identified.

Produced via immunoSEQ multiplex PCR; TCRdb's table is partial and in-frame only. Altogether tens of thousands of clones are present, 70% to 90% being singletons, with the ten largest covering about 6.6%. Germline V gene data show CDR1 as SQVTM and CDR2 as ANQGSEA. V was shortened by 7 bases and J by 0 bases, with 19 bases between the two germline ends. This CDR3 has 15 amino acids. The receptor was isolated from a woman between 18 and 49 years old with stage III lung adenocarcinoma. The material was peripheral blood, obtained before any cancer treatment. The V call is TRBV29-1, the J call TRBJ2-7; D may be TRBD2 (6 bases). DNA for the CDR3: TGCAGCGCGCGGGGAGCCATCCTGAGCTCCTACGAGCAGTACTTC. It codes for CSARGAILSSYEQYF.